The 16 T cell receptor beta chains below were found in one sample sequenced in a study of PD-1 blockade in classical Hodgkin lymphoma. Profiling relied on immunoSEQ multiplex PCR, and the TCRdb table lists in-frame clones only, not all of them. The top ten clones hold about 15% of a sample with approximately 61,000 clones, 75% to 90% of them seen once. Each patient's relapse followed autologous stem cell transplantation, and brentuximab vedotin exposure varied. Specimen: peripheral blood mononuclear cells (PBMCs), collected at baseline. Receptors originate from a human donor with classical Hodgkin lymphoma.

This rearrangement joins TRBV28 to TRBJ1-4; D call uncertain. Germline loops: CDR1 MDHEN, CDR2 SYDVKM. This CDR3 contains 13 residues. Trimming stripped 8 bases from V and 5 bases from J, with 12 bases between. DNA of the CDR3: TGTGCCAGCCTCCGGGCCTCCAATGAAAAACTGTTTTTT. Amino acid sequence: CASLRASNEKLFF. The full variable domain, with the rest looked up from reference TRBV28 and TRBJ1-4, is DVKVTQSSRYLVKRTGEKVFLECVQDMDHENMFWYRQDPGLGLRLIYFSYDVKMKEKGDIPEGYSVSREKKERFSLILESASTNQTSMYLCASLRASNEKLFFGSGTQLSVL.

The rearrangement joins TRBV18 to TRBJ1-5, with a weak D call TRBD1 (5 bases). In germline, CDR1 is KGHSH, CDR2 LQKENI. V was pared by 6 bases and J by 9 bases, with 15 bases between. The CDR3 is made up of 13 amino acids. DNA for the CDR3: TGTGCCAGCTCGCGACGGATTCAGGGGCCCCAGCATTTT. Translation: CASSRRIQGPQHF.

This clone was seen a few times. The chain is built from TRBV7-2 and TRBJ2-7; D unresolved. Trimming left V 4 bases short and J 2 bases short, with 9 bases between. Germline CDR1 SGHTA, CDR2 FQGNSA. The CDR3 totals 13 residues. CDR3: CASSSPNTYEQYF. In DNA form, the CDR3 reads TGTGCCAGCAGCTCCCCCAATACCTACGAGCAGTACTTC.

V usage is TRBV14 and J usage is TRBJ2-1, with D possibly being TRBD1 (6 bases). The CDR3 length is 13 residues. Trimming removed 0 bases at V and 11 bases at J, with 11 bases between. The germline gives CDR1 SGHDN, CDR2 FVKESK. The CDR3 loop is CASSQELQGKQFF. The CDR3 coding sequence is TGTGCCAGCAGCCAAGAATTGCAGGGGAAGCAGTTCTTC.

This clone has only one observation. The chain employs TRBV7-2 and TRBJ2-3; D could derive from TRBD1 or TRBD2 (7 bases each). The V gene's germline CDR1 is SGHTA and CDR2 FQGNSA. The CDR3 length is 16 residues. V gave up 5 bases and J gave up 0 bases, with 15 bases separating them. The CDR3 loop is CASSGEGALSTDTQYF. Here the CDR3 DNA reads TGTGCCAGCAGCGGGGAGGGGGCCCTTAGCACAGATACGCAGTATTTT. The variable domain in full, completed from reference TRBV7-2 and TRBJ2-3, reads GAGVSQSPSNKVTEKGKDVELRCDPISGHTALYWYRQSLGQGLEFLIYFQGNSAPDKSGLPSDRFSAERTGGSVSTLTIQRTQQEDSAVYLCASSGEGALSTDTQYFGPGTRLTVL.

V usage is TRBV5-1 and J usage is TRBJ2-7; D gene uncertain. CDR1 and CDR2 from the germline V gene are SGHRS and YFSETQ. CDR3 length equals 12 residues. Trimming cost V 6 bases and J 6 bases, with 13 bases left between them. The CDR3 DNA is TGCGCCAGCAAGTCTGACCGGGTCGAGCAGTACTTC. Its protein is CASKSDRVEQYF.

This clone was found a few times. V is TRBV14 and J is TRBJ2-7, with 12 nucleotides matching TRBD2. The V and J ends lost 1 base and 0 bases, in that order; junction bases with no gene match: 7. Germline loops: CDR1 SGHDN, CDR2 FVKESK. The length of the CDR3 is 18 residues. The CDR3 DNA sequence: TGTGCCAGCAGCCAAGGACTAGCGGGGGTTTCCATCTCCTACGAGCAGTACTTC. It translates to CASSQGLAGVSISYEQYF.

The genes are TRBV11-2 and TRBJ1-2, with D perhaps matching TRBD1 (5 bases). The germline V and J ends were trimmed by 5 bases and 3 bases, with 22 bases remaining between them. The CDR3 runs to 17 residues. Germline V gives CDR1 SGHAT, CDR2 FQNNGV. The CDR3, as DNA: TGTGCCAGCAGCCACCGGGACGGACGCGCGGGGGACTATGGCTACACCTTC. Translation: CASSHRDGRAGDYGYTF.

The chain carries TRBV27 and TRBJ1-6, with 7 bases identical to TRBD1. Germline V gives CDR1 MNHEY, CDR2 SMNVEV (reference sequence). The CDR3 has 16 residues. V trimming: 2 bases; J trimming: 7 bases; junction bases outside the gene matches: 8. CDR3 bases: TGTGCCAGCAGTTTAATCCACAGGGGACTAAATTCACCCCTCCACTTT. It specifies CASSLIHRGLNSPLHF.

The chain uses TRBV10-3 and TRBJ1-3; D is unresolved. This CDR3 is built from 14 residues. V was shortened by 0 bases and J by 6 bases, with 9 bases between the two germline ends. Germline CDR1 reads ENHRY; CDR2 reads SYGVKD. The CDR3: CAISESKGQNTIYF. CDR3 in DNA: TGTGCCATCAGTGAGTCGAAAGGGCAAAACACCATATATTTT.

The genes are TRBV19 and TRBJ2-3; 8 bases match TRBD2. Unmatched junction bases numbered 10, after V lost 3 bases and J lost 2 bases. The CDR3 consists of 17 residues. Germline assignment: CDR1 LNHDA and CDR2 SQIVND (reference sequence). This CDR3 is CASSIPSGSGVTDTQYF. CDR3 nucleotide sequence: TGTGCCAGTAGTATCCCTTCGGGTAGCGGGGTCACAGATACGCAGTATTTT.

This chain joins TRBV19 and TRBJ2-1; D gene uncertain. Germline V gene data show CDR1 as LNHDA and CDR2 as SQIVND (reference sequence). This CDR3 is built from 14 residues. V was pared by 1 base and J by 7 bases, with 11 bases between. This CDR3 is CASSIVWQRNEQFF. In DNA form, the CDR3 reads TGTGCCAGTAGTATAGTTTGGCAGAGGAATGAGCAGTTCTTC.

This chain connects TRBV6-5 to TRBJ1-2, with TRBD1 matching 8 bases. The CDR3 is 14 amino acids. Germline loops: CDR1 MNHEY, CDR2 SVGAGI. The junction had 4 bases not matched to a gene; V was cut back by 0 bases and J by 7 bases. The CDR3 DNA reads TGTGCCAGCAGTTACTCGCCAGGGGGCCTTGGCTACACCTTC. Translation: CASSYSPGGLGYTF.

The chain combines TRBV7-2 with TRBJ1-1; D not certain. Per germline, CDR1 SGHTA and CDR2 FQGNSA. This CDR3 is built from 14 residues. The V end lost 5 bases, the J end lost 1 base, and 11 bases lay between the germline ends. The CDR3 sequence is CASSPRASNTEAFF. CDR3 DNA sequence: TGTGCCAGCAGCCCCCGGGCTTCGAACACTGAAGCTTTCTTT.

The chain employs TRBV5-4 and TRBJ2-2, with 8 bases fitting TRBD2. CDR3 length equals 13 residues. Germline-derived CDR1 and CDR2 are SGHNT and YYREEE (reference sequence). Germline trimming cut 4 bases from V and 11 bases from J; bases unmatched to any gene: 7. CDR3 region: CASSPLGGAELFF. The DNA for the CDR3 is TGTGCCAGCAGCCCTCTCGGGGGGGCAGAGCTGTTTTTT.

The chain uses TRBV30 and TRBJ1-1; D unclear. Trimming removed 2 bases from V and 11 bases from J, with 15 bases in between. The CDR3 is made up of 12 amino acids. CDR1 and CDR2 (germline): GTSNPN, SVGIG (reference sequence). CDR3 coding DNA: TGTGCCTGGAGTAAGGAGGGCGGTGGGGCTTTCTTT. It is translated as CAWSKEGGGAFF.